This is a list of T cell receptor beta chains from one sample in a study of blood T cell repertoires in COVID-19. The table came from immunoSEQ multiplex PCR; TCRdb's copy has only in-frame clones and leaves some out. The sample carries roughly 230,000 clones, about nine tenths recorded once. The sequenced sample was peripheral blood. These receptors all come from a man between 70 and 80 years old with acute or convalescent COVID-19. CDR3s include the opening cysteine and the closing phenylalanine or tryptophan. D genes are given only for firm matches. Only part of the rows carry a size: once, few, many, or a class if the clone is expanded.

v_gene	abundance	d_gene	j_gene	CDR3aa	CDR3nt
TRBV28	.	TRBD1	TRBJ2-7	CASRTGTGASYEQYF	TGTGCCAGCAGAACCGGGACAGGGGCCTCCTACGAGCAGTACTTC
TRBV5-1	once	.	TRBJ1-1	CASSLGQGPGDTEAFF	TGCGCCAGCAGCTTGGGGCAGGGACCAGGGGACACTGAAGCTTTCTTT
TRBV2	.	.	TRBJ2-7	CASSGSSYEQYF	TGTGCCAGCTCGGGGTCCTCCTACGAGCAGTACTTC
TRBV24-1	.	TRBD2	TRBJ2-5	CATSDGAGGIKETQYF	TGTGCCACCAGTGATGGAGCGGGAGGTATAAAAGAGACCCAGTACTTC
TRBV10-3	.	TRBD2	TRBJ2-6	CAISEGYSGSSGANVLTF	TGTGCCATCAGTGAAGGGTATAGCGGGAGTAGTGGGGCCAACGTCCTGACTTTC
TRBV7-2	.	TRBD2	TRBJ2-1	CASSRTSGSDHEQFF	TGTGCCAGCAGCCGGACTAGCGGGAGTGACCATGAGCAGTTCTTC
TRBV24-1	.	.	TRBJ2-7	CATSDGTFEQYF	TGTGCCACCAGTGATGGGACATTCGAGCAGTACTTC
TRBV6-6	.	.	TRBJ2-2	CASSYAGSGTGELFF	TGTGCCAGCAGTTACGCCGGGAGTGGCACCGGGGAGCTGTTTTTT
TRBV5-1	.	.	TRBJ2-3	CASSDGETTDTQYF	TGCGCCAGCAGCGATGGAGAAACCACAGATACGCAGTATTTT
TRBV5-1	.	TRBD1	TRBJ1-2	CASATGQTYYGYTF	TGCGCCAGCGCGACGGGACAGACCTACTATGGCTACACCTTC
TRBV28	.	.	TRBJ2-2	CASTLDLNTGELFF	TGTGCCAGCACCCTGGACTTGAACACCGGGGAGCTGTTTTTT
TRBV5-1	.	.	TRBJ2-7	CASSLGPGNSYEQYF	TGCGCCAGCAGCTTGGGGCCAGGTAACTCCTACGAGCAGTACTTC
TRBV6-5	.	.	TRBJ2-1	CANGWVALPYNEQFF	TGTGCCAACGGGTGGGTAGCACTTCCTTACAATGAGCAGTTCTTC
TRBV9	.	.	TRBJ2-6	CASSVLNRANVLTF	TGTGCCAGCAGCGTCCTTAATAGGGCCAACGTCCTGACTTTC
TRBV18	few	.	TRBJ1-3	CASSPSTVISGNTIYF	TGTGCCAGCTCACCATCAACAGTGATCTCTGGAAACACCATATATTTT
TRBV15	.	TRBD1	TRBJ2-1	CATSFRDSSYNEQFF	TGTGCCACCAGCTTCCGGGACAGCTCCTACAATGAGCAGTTCTTC
TRBV9	.	TRBD2	TRBJ2-1	CASSVGTSGLGNEQFF	TGTGCCAGCAGCGTAGGGACTAGCGGTCTGGGCAATGAGCAGTTCTTC
TRBV5-4	.	TRBD2	TRBJ2-5	CASSPGLEETQYF	TGTGCCAGCAGCCCGGGACTAGAAGAGACCCAGTACTTC
TRBV5-3	.	.	TRBJ2-1	CARPSRAEYNEQFF	TGTGCCAGACCATCGAGGGCCGAATACAATGAGCAGTTCTTC
TRBV3-1/TRBV3-2	.	TRBD2	TRBJ2-7	CASSRLAGEEQYF	TGTGCCAGCAGCCGACTAGCGGGAGAAGAGCAGTACTTC
TRBV4-1	.	TRBD1	TRBJ2-2	CASSRDRANTGELFF	TGCGCCAGCAGCCGGGACAGAGCGAACACCGGGGAGCTGTTTTTT
TRBV19	.	TRBD2	TRBJ2-3	CASSHRVGLAGRDTQYF	TGTGCCAGTAGTCATAGGGTGGGACTAGCGGGAAGAGATACGCAGTATTTT
TRBV6-6	.	TRBD1	TRBJ1-3	CASRPRQGTAGNTIYF	TGTGCCAGCAGGCCCCGACAGGGAACGGCTGGAAACACCATATATTTT
TRBV12-3/TRBV12-4	.	.	TRBJ1-1	CASSRTWETEAFF	TGTGCCAGCAGTCGGACCTGGGAGACTGAAGCTTTCTTT
TRBV24-1	.	TRBD1	TRBJ2-2	CATSDRTGSNTGELFF	TGTGCCACCAGTGATCGGACAGGATCGAACACCGGGGAGCTGTTTTTT
TRBV7-2	.	TRBD1	TRBJ2-7	CASSWSGQGAGEQYF	TGTGCCAGCAGCTGGTCGGGACAGGGGGCCGGGGAGCAGTACTTC
TRBV27	.	TRBD1	TRBJ2-7	CASSSSPLGQGISYEQYF	TGTGCCAGCAGTTCAAGCCCCCTCGGACAGGGCATCTCCTACGAGCAGTACTTC
TRBV6-5	.	.	TRBJ2-6	CASSYRQGGGANVLTF	TGTGCCAGCAGTTACCGTCAGGGCGGTGGGGCCAACGTCCTGACTTTC